Shown below are 23 T cell receptor beta chains from a single sample sequenced in a study of blood T cell repertoires in COVID-19. The table came from immunoSEQ multiplex PCR; TCRdb's copy has only in-frame clones and leaves some out. The sample has around 100,000 clones, less than 85% seen once. Sequenced input: peripheral blood. Source of these receptors: a man between 70 and 80 years old with active or convalescent COVID-19.

This chain links TRBV5-1 with TRBJ2-1, with D tentatively TRBD2 (5 bases). The V end was cut by 1 base, the J end by 6 bases, with 17 bases between. Germline lookup yields CDR1 SGHRS and CDR2 YFSETQ. The CDR3 length is 16 residues. CDR3 nucleotide sequence: TGCGCCAGCAGCTTGCTCGCTACTAGAGTCAGCAATGAGCAGTTCTTC. Its protein is CASSLLATRVSNEQFF.

DNA for the CDR3: TGTGCCAGCAACAACCCCGGGACAGGGGGAGTCTACACCTTC. This codes for CASNNPGTGGVYTF. The chain carries TRBV28 and TRBJ1-2; 11 bases are a match to TRBD1. Germline CDR1 MDHEN, CDR2 SYDVKM. V shed 7 bases, J shed 10 bases, and the junction held 11 bases outside the gene matches. The CDR3 loop spans 14 amino acids.

The gene calls are TRBV18 and TRBJ1-2; D perhaps matches TRBD1 (5 bases). CDR1 and CDR2 from the germline V gene are KGHSH and LQKENI. V lost 5 bases, J lost 8 bases, and 9 bases lay in between. The CDR3 spans 11 residues. The CDR3: CASSLQEGYTF. The CDR3 coding sequence is TGTGCCAGCTCATTACAGGAGGGCTACACCTTC.

This sequence joins TRBV7-9 and TRBJ2-5; 9 nucleotides agree with TRBD2. Germline loops: CDR1 SEHNR, CDR2 FQNEAQ (reference sequence). This CDR3 has 17 amino acids. After removal of 1 base from V and 4 bases from J, the junction contained 10 bases not matched to a gene. CDR3 sequence reads: CASSLEGGGAPSETQYF. CDR3 coding DNA: TGTGCCAGCAGCTTAGAAGGCGGGGGGGCTCCTTCAGAGACCCAGTACTTC.

The J gene is TRBJ2-3, the V gene TRBV28, with D uncertain. From germline, CDR1 is MDHEN and CDR2 SYDVKM. CDR3 length equals 15 residues. V was clipped by 6 bases and J by 2 bases, with 15 bases between them. For the CDR3, the DNA is TGTGCCAGCAGCAATCCCTCTCAGATCACAGATACGCAGTATTTT. This sequence encodes CASSNPSQITDTQYF.

The chain employs TRBV19 and TRBJ1-2, with a tentative D call TRBD1 (5 bases). Between the trimmed V and J ends, which lost 0 bases and 8 bases, there was a span of 10 bases. The CDR3 has 13 amino acids. In germline, CDR1 is LNHDA, CDR2 SQIVND (reference sequence). Written as DNA, the CDR3 is TGTGCCAGTAGTATAGATCGGCAGGGAGGCTACACCTTC. This translates into CASSIDRQGGYTF.

This clone occurred once. The chain combines TRBV28 with TRBJ1-5; D not certain. Germline CDR1 reads MDHEN; CDR2 reads SYDVKM. This CDR3 is 16 amino acids long. Trimming took off 2 bases at V and 2 bases at J, with 13 bases between the two ends. CDR3 loop: CASSLMREGGNQPQHF. Written as DNA, the CDR3 is TGTGCCAGCAGTTTAATGAGGGAGGGAGGCAATCAGCCCCAGCATTTT.

This clone was detected once. The chain uses TRBV19 and TRBJ1-6; TRBD1 aligns across 10 bases. With 5 bases clipped from V and 8 bases from J, the junction kept 9 bases outside the gene matches. The length of the CDR3 is 16 residues. Per the germline V gene, CDR1 is LNHDA and CDR2 is SQIVND (reference sequence). The CDR3 reads CASSPSGQGWDSPLHF. The CDR3 coding sequence is TGTGCCAGTAGTCCCTCGGGACAGGGGTGGGATTCACCCCTCCACTTT.

In its sample, this clone was seen a few times. The chain is built from TRBV4-1 and TRBJ1-2; TRBD1 matches 8 bases. The ends lost 2 bases at V and 8 bases at J; junction bases unmatched: 4. The length of the CDR3 is 13 residues. The germline CDR1 and CDR2 sequences are MGHRA and YSYEKL. The CDR3 DNA sequence: TGCGCCAGCAGCCAACGGGACAGGTCCGGCTACACCTTC. Encoded protein: CASSQRDRSGYTF.

This clone was detected once. The CDR3 loop is CASSPGGIREQYF. The DNA for the CDR3 is TGTGCCAGCAGCCCAGGGGGAATTCGCGAGCAGTACTTC. The rearrangement uses TRBV14 and TRBJ2-7; 7 bases are a match to TRBD1. Germline trimming cut 4 bases from V and 6 bases from J; bases unmatched to any gene: 6. The CDR3 sequence is 13 residues long. Germline V gives CDR1 SGHDN, CDR2 FVKESK.

The CDR3, as DNA: TGTGCCAGCAGCCCCGGGGGGTCCACAGATACGCAGTATTTT. This gives the protein CASSPGGSTDTQYF. The chain is built from TRBV7-3 and TRBJ2-3; 7 bases fit TRBD2. The CDR3 has 14 amino acids. With 5 bases clipped from V and 2 bases from J, the junction kept 4 bases outside the gene matches. Germline lookup yields CDR1 SGHTA and CDR2 FQGTGA.

The rearrangement links TRBV10-2 to TRBJ1-1; the D gene is possibly TRBD1 (6 bases). V was shortened by 6 bases and J by 6 bases, with 11 bases between the two germline ends. CDR3 length equals 12 residues. Germline values: CDR1 WSHSY, CDR2 SAAADI. This chain's CDR3 is CASRDSASEAFF. CDR3 DNA sequence: TGCGCCAGCAGGGACAGTGCCTCTGAAGCTTTCTTT.

This chain uses TRBV6-5 with TRBJ1-1; TRBD1 agrees at 9 bases. CDR3 length: 14 residues. The V gene's germline CDR1 is MNHEY and CDR2 SVGAGI. V lost 7 bases to trimming and J lost 1 base; unmatched junction nucleotides: 4. The chain's CDR3 is CASTKQGANTEAFF. The CDR3 coding sequence is TGTGCCAGCACCAAACAGGGGGCGAACACTGAAGCTTTCTTT.

This clone was counted a few times. The chain's CDR3 is CASSVDSSYEQYF. CDR3 DNA: TGTGCCAGCAGCGTCGACAGCTCCTACGAGCAGTACTTC. This rearrangement joins TRBV9 to TRBJ2-7, with D tentatively TRBD1 (5 bases). Looked up from germline, CDR1 is SGDLS and CDR2 is YYNGEE. The length of the CDR3 is 13 residues. The V gene lost 2 bases and the J gene lost 0 bases, with 6 bases spanning the gap.

This chain joins TRBV18 and TRBJ1-2; perhaps TRBD1 as D (5 bases). CDR3 length: 14 amino acids. CDR1 KGHSH and CDR2 LQKENI come from the germline V gene. The germline V and J ends were trimmed by 3 bases and 6 bases, with 14 bases remaining between them. DNA of the CDR3: TGTGCCAGCTCACCTAGATGGGTCAGGGATGGCTACACCTTC. Encoded protein: CASSPRWVRDGYTF.

This clone was seen a handful of times. The chain combines TRBV25-1 with TRBJ1-3; TRBD1 matches at 9 bases. V was pared by 4 bases and J by 4 bases, with 14 bases of the junction left unmatched. There are 18 residues in the CDR3. CDR1 and CDR2 from the germline V gene are MGHDK and SYGVNS. The CDR3: CASSAFTGTGTPGNTIYF. CDR3 bases: TGTGCCAGCAGTGCATTTACCGGGACAGGGACCCCGGGAAACACCATATATTTT.

This clone was counted a single time. This chain uses TRBV5-8 with TRBJ2-1; a possible D gene is TRBD2 (6 bases). The length of the CDR3 is 15 residues. V dropped 4 bases and J dropped 7 bases, with 18 bases sitting between them. The germline gives CDR1 SGHTS, CDR2 YDEGEE. The CDR3 DNA follows: TGTGCCAGCAGCCGAACTAGCAATCTAGCTAATGAGCAGTTCTTC. Its protein is CASSRTSNLANEQFF.

This clone turned up a few times. This chain links TRBV19 with TRBJ1-2; 9 positions match TRBD1. V lost 5 bases and J lost 5; bases outside the gene matches: 9. The CDR3 is 15 amino acids. Germline-derived CDR1 and CDR2 are LNHDA and SQIVND (reference sequence). CDR3 sequence (DNA): TGTGCCAGTAGTTCCCGCGGGACAGGGTCTTATGGCTACACCTTC. Residues: CASSSRGTGSYGYTF.

The chain has TRBV4-1 and TRBJ1-1; 11 positions match TRBD1. Germline CDR1 and CDR2: MGHRA and YSYEKL. The CDR3 has 15 amino acids. J was trimmed by 5 bases and V by 7 bases; bases with no gene match: 9. The CDR3 region is CASTGTGGLRTEAFF. CDR3 bases: TGCGCCAGCACCGGGACAGGGGGATTGAGAACTGAAGCTTTCTTT.

The chain couples TRBV11-3 to TRBJ1-6; 8 bases map to TRBD1. Trimming at V came to 2 bases and at J to 7 bases, leaving 7 bases not matched to a gene. This CDR3 is 16 amino acids long. Germline-derived CDR1 and CDR2 are SGHNT and YENEEA. The CDR3 protein is CASSLHQGQENSPLHF. The CDR3 DNA is TGTGCCAGCAGCTTACACCAGGGACAGGAAAATTCACCCCTCCACTTT.

The chain recombines TRBV3-1 (or the pseudogene TRBV3-2) with TRBJ2-5; 11 nucleotides agree with TRBD2. Germline CDR1 reads LGHDT; CDR2 reads YNNKEL (reference sequence). The V segment lost 4 bases and the J segment 7 bases; nucleotides outside the gene matches: 17. The CDR3 runs 18 residues. The CDR3 coding sequence is TGTGCCAGCAGCCCAAGGCCCCTACTAGCGGGGGCCCTGGGGACCCAGTACTTC. It translates to CASSPRPLLAGALGTQYF.

This rearrangement joins TRBV6-5 to TRBJ2-1; the match to TRBD2 covers 9 bases. Germline V CDR1 and CDR2: MNHEY, SVGAGI. The CDR3 has 14 amino acids. The V gene end was trimmed by 7 bases and the J gene end by 8 bases; junction bases not matched to a gene: 9. The CDR3 loop is CASNPGLAGHEQFF. CDR3 DNA: TGTGCCAGCAATCCGGGACTAGCTGGGCATGAGCAGTTCTTC.

This clone was picked up a small number of times. The rearrangement links TRBV10-2 to TRBJ1-2; no firm D call. Germline CDR1 and CDR2: WSHSY and SAAADI. Trimming shortened V by 0 bases and J by 5 bases, and 10 bases separated the two germline ends. This CDR3 comprises 14 residues. The CDR3 bases are TGCGCCAGCAGTGAGTCGATTCCAGTTTATGGCTACACCTTC. Translated: CASSESIPVYGYTF.